These 29 T cell receptor beta chains came from one sample sequenced in a study of CD4 T cell repertoires in COVID-19. The repertoire was sequenced with immunoSEQ multiplex PCR; TCRdb's copy has only in-frame clones and lacks some. The repertoire consists of fewer than 100,000 clones, with around four fifths occurring once and the leading ten covering about 0.58%. Source: CD4+ T cells from peripheral blood, taken after recovery from COVID-19. These receptors were obtained from a human donor who had COVID-19.

The CDR3 loop reads CASSPRARGTYEQYF. CDR3 sequence (DNA): TGTGCCAGCAGCCCCCGAGCAAGGGGGACCTACGAGCAGTACTTC. The chain uses TRBV5-4 and TRBJ2-7; a weak D match, TRBD1 (6 bases). The ends were cut back, 4 bases at V and 2 bases at J, with 16 bases in the middle. The germline V gene has CDR1 SGHNT and CDR2 YYREEE (reference sequence). This CDR3 contains 15 residues.

Here the CDR3 reads CASSLSTRGGANVLTF. Written as DNA, the CDR3 is TGTGCCAGCAGCTTGTCGACTAGGGGTGGGGCCAACGTCCTGACTTTC. The rearrangement uses TRBV7-2 and TRBJ2-6, with D maybe TRBD2 (6 bases). V gave up 3 bases and J gave up 3 bases, with 12 bases separating them. The CDR3 has 16 amino acids. CDR1 is SGHTA, CDR2 FQGNSA, per germline.

V and J are TRBV6-1 and TRBJ2-7, with unresolved D. Germline V lookup: CDR1 MNHNS, CDR2 SASEGT. V gave up 1 base and J gave up 2 bases, with 9 bases separating them. This CDR3 spans 14 amino acids. CDR3 region: CASSEVARAYEQYF. The DNA for the CDR3 is TGTGCCAGCAGTGAAGTGGCCAGAGCCTACGAGCAGTACTTC.

The CDR3 is CASSETGLNYGYTF. CDR3 DNA: TGTGCCAGCAGTGAAACAGGGCTCAACTATGGCTACACCTTC. The gene calls are TRBV6-1 and TRBJ1-2, with D perhaps TRBD1 (6 bases). The CDR3 extends over 14 amino acids. V lost 2 bases and J lost 2, with 9 bases in between. Germline CDR1 MNHNS, CDR2 SASEGT.

The chain joins TRBV19 to TRBJ2-1; 12 bases fit TRBD2. CDR1 and CDR2 from the germline V gene are LNHDA and SQIVND (reference sequence). The CDR3 runs to 15 residues. With V trimmed by 8 bases and J by 4 bases, 6 bases remained unmatched. This CDR3 reads CASRTSGVAYNEQFF. CDR3 bases: TGTGCCAGTCGGACTAGCGGGGTCGCTTACAATGAGCAGTTCTTC.

The chain links TRBV23-1 to TRBJ2-6; no clear D. TRBV23-1 belongs to the ORF category, with a function that is uncertain. Deletions cut 6 bases from V and 0 bases from J, with 12 bases between. The CDR3 has 16 residues. This chain's CDR3 is CASRTPKYSGANVLTF. In DNA form, the CDR3 reads TGCGCCAGCAGGACGCCCAAATACTCTGGGGCCAACGTCCTGACTTTC.

This clone was observed once. The chain has TRBV7-9 and TRBJ2-1, with TRBD2 identical over 9 bases. Germline CDR1 is SEHNR and CDR2 is FQNEAQ (reference sequence). CDR3 length equals 16 residues. J was trimmed by 7 bases and V by 3 bases; bases with no gene match: 10. DNA of the CDR3: TGTGCCAGCAGCTTTAGTGCCTTTAGCGGGGGTAATGAGCAGTTCTTC. Protein sequence: CASSFSAFSGGNEQFF.

The rearrangement links TRBV6-5 to TRBJ1-4; 8 positions agree with TRBD1. The CDR3 extends over 14 amino acids. Trimming took 6 bases from V and 4 from J; bases not matched to a gene: 4. In germline, CDR1 is MNHEY, CDR2 SVGAGI. The CDR3 DNA sequence: TGTGCCAGCAGGGACAGGGCCGTTAATGAAAAACTGTTTTTT. It specifies CASRDRAVNEKLFF.

The chain carries TRBV3-1 (or the pseudogene TRBV3-2) and TRBJ2-5, with 7 nucleotides matching TRBD2. With 4 bases clipped from V and 3 bases from J, the junction kept 8 bases outside the gene matches. The length of the CDR3 is 15 residues. The germline V gene has CDR1 LGHDT and CDR2 YNNKEL (reference sequence). The CDR3, as DNA: TGTGCCAGCAGCCGGAGCGGGGACGGGGAAGAGACCCAGTACTTC. As protein: CASSRSGDGEETQYF.

V gene TRBV9 combines with J gene TRBJ2-3, with 7 positions matching TRBD2. From germline, CDR1 is SGDLS and CDR2 YYNGEE. This CDR3 has 17 residues. V shed 0 bases and J 1 base; nucleotides not matched to a gene: 8. The CDR3 region has the DNA TGTGCCAGCAGCGTAGGTGGGAGGGCCGATCGCACAGATACGCAGTATTTT. Translated, it gives CASSVGGRADRTDTQYF.

The gene calls are TRBV2 and TRBJ1-2; D is ambiguous. Germline CDR1 and CDR2: SNHLY and FYNNEI. The CDR3 is made up of 12 amino acids. V shed 3 bases and J shed 2 bases, with 4 bases lying between them. The CDR3 reads CASSDQNYGYTF. The CDR3 bases are TGTGCCAGCAGTGACCAGAACTATGGCTACACCTTC.

The chain is built from TRBV3-1 (or the pseudogene TRBV3-2) and TRBJ1-6, with a possible D match to TRBD1 (6 bases). Trimming pared 6 bases from V and 5 bases from J, leaving 17 bases between. The length of the CDR3 is 16 residues. Looked up from germline, CDR1 is LGHDT and CDR2 is YNNKEL (reference sequence). CDR3 region: CASSWGGDTNNSPLHF. The DNA for the CDR3 is TGTGCCAGCAGTTGGGGGGGGGACACCAATAATTCACCCCTCCACTTT.

The chain joins TRBV6-5 to TRBJ2-1, with D unresolved. Trimming removed 5 bases at V and 6 bases at J, with 14 bases between. There are 14 residues in the CDR3. Germline lookup yields CDR1 MNHEY and CDR2 SVGAGI. CDR3 DNA: TGTGCCAGCAGTCCGAAAGAATCGCTCAATGAGCAGTTCTTC. Translating gives CASSPKESLNEQFF.

The rearrangement uses TRBV5-1 and TRBJ1-3; no clear D gene. This CDR3 region has 15 residues. Germline V gene lookup returns CDR1 SGHRS and CDR2 YFSETQ. V was trimmed by 0 bases and J by 1 base, leaving 8 bases between them. This CDR3 reads CASSLAPGSGNTIYF. Written as DNA, the CDR3 is TGCGCCAGCAGCTTGGCCCCGGGATCTGGAAACACCATATATTTT. The full variable domain, its missing parts supplied by reference TRBV5-1 and TRBJ1-3, is KAGVTQTPRYLIKTRGQQVTLSCSPISGHRSVSWYQQTPGQGLQFLFEYFSETQRNKGNFPGRFSGRQFSNSRSEMNVSTLELGDSALYLCASSLAPGSGNTIYFGEGSWLTVV.

J is TRBJ2-7 and V is TRBV3-1 (or the pseudogene TRBV3-2), with D perhaps matching TRBD1 (6 bases). Per the germline V gene, CDR1 is LGHDT and CDR2 is YNNKEL (reference sequence). This CDR3 contains 12 residues. The V gene lost 5 bases and the J gene lost 8 bases, with 13 bases spanning the gap. The CDR3 DNA sequence: TGTGCCAGCAGCTTCAACAGGGACCAGCAGTACTTC. This translates into CASSFNRDQQYF.

The genes are TRBV28 and TRBJ1-2; D may be TRBD1 (5 bases). From germline, CDR1 is MDHEN and CDR2 SYDVKM. The CDR3 extends over 16 amino acids. Trimming removed 8 bases at V and 2 bases at J, with 21 bases between. The CDR3 coding sequence is TGTGCCAGCTCCAGACGAATCCCTGGGGGAAACTATGGCTACACCTTC. Translating it yields CASSRRIPGGNYGYTF.

V and J are TRBV19 and TRBJ2-7; TRBD2 might be the D (5 bases). Germline V lookup: CDR1 LNHDA, CDR2 SQIVND (reference sequence). The CDR3 is made up of 13 amino acids. The V end lost 9 bases, the J end lost 2 bases, and 14 bases lay between the germline ends. The CDR3 sequence is CASSERGTYEQYF. The CDR3 DNA reads TGTGCCAGCTCCGAGCGAGGGACCTACGAGCAGTACTTC.

This chain joins TRBV5-1 and TRBJ2-1; TRBD1 aligns across 9 bases. The CDR3 has 15 amino acids. The junction had 6 bases not matched to a gene; V was cut back by 4 bases and J by 4 bases. CDR1 and CDR2 from the germline V gene are SGHRS and YFSETQ. The CDR3 nucleotides read TGCGCCAGCAGCGGATGGACAGGGGCATACAATGAGCAGTTCTTC. Protein product: CASSGWTGAYNEQFF.

The chain carries TRBV2 and TRBJ2-4, with TRBD2 matching over 9 bases. Trimming at V came to 5 bases and at J to 7 bases, leaving 18 bases not matched to a gene. Germline CDR1 reads SNHLY; CDR2 reads FYNNEI. There are 18 residues in the CDR3. The CDR3 spells CASSREGISGGRGNIQYF. The CDR3 region has the DNA TGTGCCAGCAGTCGCGAAGGGATTAGCGGGGGCCGAGGGAACATTCAGTACTTC.

In nucleotides, the CDR3 is TGTGCCAGCAGCCCAGCGGGCAGCGGGCGCGAGACCCAGTACTTC. It translates to CASSPAGSGRETQYF. The J gene is TRBJ2-5, the V gene TRBV3-1 (or the pseudogene TRBV3-2); possible D gene TRBD2, 6 bases. The CDR3 runs to 15 residues. Per germline, CDR1 LGHDT and CDR2 YNNKEL (reference sequence). With 4 bases removed from V and 5 bases from J, the gap between germline ends came to 17 bases.

The chain couples TRBV7-2 to TRBJ2-4; 8 bases agree with TRBD2. The germline CDR1 and CDR2 sequences are SGHTA and FQGNSA. The CDR3 runs to 14 residues. Trimming at V came to 2 bases and at J to 8 bases, leaving 5 bases not matched to a gene. CDR3 sequence (DNA): TGTGCCAGCAGCTTATCAGCGGGAGTAGACATTCAGTACTTC. Protein: CASSLSAGVDIQYF.

The chain is built from TRBV1 and TRBJ2-4; TRBD2 is the table's D call and was not checked against the DNA. TRBV1 is a listed pseudogene. This CDR3 has 13 amino acids. The CDR3 sequence is CTSGGLAKNIQYF. Here the CDR3 DNA reads TGCACCAGCGGCGGCTTAGCCAAAAACATTCAGTACTTC.

V is TRBV11-1 and J is TRBJ1-1, with D perhaps TRBD1 (5 bases). The V and J ends lost 2 bases and 8 bases respectively, with 15 bases between them. CDR1 and CDR2 from the germline V gene are SGHAT and FQDESV (reference sequence). The CDR3 length is 14 residues. Written as DNA, the CDR3 is TGTGCCAGCAGCTTAATATTCGGGGGGACCGAAGCTTTCTTT. It specifies CASSLIFGGTEAFF.

The chain uses TRBV15 and TRBJ2-5, with D perhaps TRBD1 or TRBD2 (6 bases each). Germline values: CDR1 LNHNV, CDR2 YYDKDF (reference sequence). The V end lost 0 bases, the J end lost 3 bases, and 11 bases lay between the germline ends. The CDR3 spans 15 residues. CDR3 bases: TGTGCCACCAGCAGAGATTGGGGGGCTGAAGAGACCCAGTACTTC. Encoded protein: CATSRDWGAEETQYF.

The CDR3 nucleotides read TGTGCCAGCAGCTTAGAACTAGCGGGGGGTACGAACACCGGGGAGCTGTTTTTT. This gives the protein CASSLELAGGTNTGELFF. The gene calls are TRBV7-2 and TRBJ2-2, with 12 bases matching TRBD2. The germline gives CDR1 SGHTA, CDR2 FQGNSA. This CDR3 is 18 amino acids long. With V trimmed by 1 base and J by 0 bases, 3 bases remained unmatched.

The chain carries TRBV2 and TRBJ1-2, with no clear D. The CDR3 runs to 13 residues. Trimming removed 3 bases from V and 6 bases from J, with 11 bases in between. Germline V gene lookup returns CDR1 SNHLY and CDR2 FYNNEI. In nucleotides, the CDR3 is TGTGCCAGCAGTGACAACAAAGTTGATGGCTACACCTTC. Protein sequence: CASSDNKVDGYTF.

The V call is TRBV30, the J call TRBJ1-5; D uncertain. The CDR3 covers 16 residues. V lost 2 bases and J 4 bases, leaving 18 bases between the germline ends. In germline, CDR1 is GTSNPN, CDR2 SVGIG (reference sequence). This chain's CDR3 is CAWSRSGKARNQPQHF. Written as DNA, the CDR3 is TGTGCCTGGAGTAGAAGTGGAAAGGCCCGAAATCAGCCCCAGCATTTT.

The chain joins TRBV25-1 to TRBJ1-6; D is ambiguous. Germline CDR1 reads MGHDK; CDR2 reads SYGVNS. V was clipped by 0 bases and J by 16 bases, with 22 bases between them. The CDR3 consists of 16 residues. CDR3 sequence (DNA): TGTGCCAGCAGTGAATATGTTCCCGGGCGTCTGGAAAAACTCCACTTT. Translated: CASSEYVPGRLEKLHF. Drawing the rest from reference TRBV25-1 and TRBJ1-6, the complete variable domain is EADIYQTPRYLVIGTGKKITLECSQTMGHDKMYWYQQDPGMELHLIHYSYGVNSTEKGDLSSESTVSRIRTEHFPLTLESARPSHTSQYLCASSEYVPGRLEKLHFGNGTRLTVT.

This clone was seen a few times. The chain is built from TRBV9 and TRBJ2-5; D possibly corresponds to TRBD2 (6 bases). CDR3 length equals 16 residues. Deletions cut 0 bases from V and 1 base from J, with 13 bases between. Germline CDR1 and CDR2: SGDLS and YYNGEE. This CDR3 reads CASSVAPTSLQETQYF. DNA for the CDR3: TGTGCCAGCAGCGTAGCCCCCACTAGCCTCCAAGAGACCCAGTACTTC.